What follows is one TCR beta chain and its context. Its specificity is not known. This sample stems from a study of CD8 T cells in Susac syndrome. Study conclusions and caveats: That the number of individuals in its TCR sequencing and HLA analysis was relatively small was acknowledged by the study.

Germline CDR1 is MNHEY and CDR2 is SVGAGI. This CDR3 region has 15 residues. Trimming cost V 0 bases and J 0 bases, with 7 bases left between them. A quantity of about 0.45 to 1 ug RNA underwent reverse transcription using random hexamers. TCRdb analysed the immunoSEQ multiplex PCR reads with MiXCR anew, one entry per CDR3 protein. The top ten clones hold 0.11% to 0.15% of a sample with about 120,000 distinct CDR3 sequences, over 90% of them seen once. The authors sequenced TCR beta from blood CD8+ and CD4+ T cells. FACS enriched CD8+ TEMRA cells, while bulk CD8+ and CD4+ were negatively isolated. The chain couples TRBV6-5 to TRBJ2-3, with D unclear. The source of this sequence is a human donor with Susac syndrome. The material sequenced was CD4+ T cells from PBMCs. The CDR3 here is CASSYSRSSTDTQYF. CDR3 DNA: TGTGCCAGCAGTTACTCCAGAAGTAGCACAGATACGCAGTATTTT.